This T cell receptor (beta chain) was documented in a study of cytomegalovirus exposure and HLA in healthy donors. Study observations and caveats: Rarity marked most TCR sequences, yet some public TCRs occurred in many donors. After further analysis at a later stage, around 17,000 TCR beta sequences were associated with HLA alleles at 0.05 false discovery rate.

The CDR3 runs 13 residues. Germline CDR1 GTSNPN, CDR2 SVGIG (reference sequence). Between the trimmed V and J ends, which lost 2 bases and 6 bases, there was a span of 13 bases. Worth noting for this clone: The target antigen is unknown.

Primers included in the PCR were 60 Vbeta and 13 Jbeta primers. Profiled with immunoSEQ multiplex PCR; TCRdb holds only in-frame clones, not every one. The repertoire consists of approximately 250,000 clones, with more than 70% occurring once and the leading ten covering about 0.5%. The gene calls are TRBV30 and TRBJ1-1, with no clear D. The clonotype originates from a boy aged 10-17 years in good health and CMV-seronegative. The sequenced material came from PBMCs. CDR3 in DNA: TGTGCCTGGAGTCCCCGTTGGAGCCCTGAAGCTTTCTTT. It is translated as CAWSPRWSPEAFF.